This is a list of T cell receptor beta chains from one sample in a study of T-cell reconstitution after alpha-beta-depleted transplantation in children. From the PCR reads, TCRdb called clonotypes with MiXCR, one entry per CDR3 protein. The sample holds about 1,000,000 distinct CDR3 sequences, about 26% seen once. Sequenced here: PBMCs, mostly from graft donor cells, sampled 360 days after TCRalphabeta/CD19-depleted stem cell transplant. The receptors shown here come from a boy younger than two who had a stem cell transplant for SCID, so the T cells may come from the graft donor. The CDR3 runs from the conserved cysteine through the conserved F or W. Each record gives: clone size, V gene, D gene, J gene, CDR3 protein, CDR3 DNA. A D gene is named only where the DNA matches it firmly. For some rows the clone size is stated as once, few or many, or as a class when expanded; others skip it.

few	TRBV5-1	.	TRBJ2-1	CASSLDLFNEQFF	TGCGCCAGCAGCTTGGATCTTTTCAATGAGCAGTTCTTC
.	TRBV5-6	.	TRBJ1-6	CASSLSGTPNSPLHF	TGTGCCAGCAGCTTGTCGGGAACGCCTAATTCACCCCTCCACTTT
few	TRBV11-2	TRBD2	TRBJ2-5	CASSLRTSGGVYQETQYF	TGTGCCAGCAGCTTACGGACTAGCGGGGGGGTCTATCAAGAGACCCAGTACTTC
.	TRBV5-6	.	TRBJ2-3	CASSFWGLTTDTQYF	TGTGCCAGCAGCTTTTGGGGGTTAACCACAGATACGCAGTATTTT
many	TRBV5-1	TRBD2	TRBJ2-2	CASTRAGVPSTGELFF	TGCGCCAGCACCAGAGCGGGGGTACCTTCTACCGGGGAGCTGTTTTTT
.	TRBV9	TRBD1	TRBJ1-1	CASSALRDSEAFF	TGTGCCAGCAGCGCACTCCGGGACAGCGAAGCTTTCTTT
few	TRBV5-1	.	TRBJ2-2	CASSLVESVRRTGELFF	TGCGCCAGCAGCTTGGTCGAGTCAGTCCGGCGCACCGGGGAGCTGTTTTTT
.	TRBV7-2	.	TRBJ2-7	CANSLVPGGPSYEQYF	TGTGCCAACAGCTTAGTACCCGGGGGGCCTTCCTACGAGCAGTACTTC
.	TRBV20-1	.	TRBJ2-7	CSARDGAGGRGEQYF	TGCAGTGCTAGAGATGGGGCCGGGGGAAGGGGCGAGCAGTACTTC
.	TRBV7-4	TRBD1	TRBJ1-4	CASSYTGESPAEKLFF	TGTGCCAGCAGCTATACAGGGGAGTCACCCGCTGAAAAACTGTTTTTT
few	TRBV7-6	.	TRBJ1-1	CASREGDAFEAFF	TGTGCCAGCAGAGAGGGGGATGCCTTTGAAGCTTTCTTT
.	TRBV3-1	TRBD2	TRBJ2-1	CASSQGTSPRRDNEQFF	TGTGCCAGCAGCCAAGGGACTAGTCCGAGGCGAGACAATGAGCAGTTCTTC
few	TRBV6-1	.	TRBJ2-4	CASSPEAKNIQYF	TGTGCCAGCAGCCCAGAAGCCAAAAACATTCAGTACTTC
.	TRBV6-5	.	TRBJ2-7	CASSYGGISYEQYF	TGTGCCAGCAGTTACGGGGGGATCTCCTACGAGCAGTACTTC
.	TRBV5-6	.	TRBJ2-5	CASSLETGNQETQYF	TGTGCCAGCAGCTTGGAAACAGGGAATCAAGAGACCCAGTACTTC
few	TRBV4-3	.	TRBJ2-1	CASSQDYDNEQFF	TGCGCCAGCAGCCAAGATTATGACAATGAGCAGTTCTTC
.	TRBV27	.	TRBJ1-6	CASGVSSYNSPLHF	TGTGCCAGTGGAGTGAGCTCCTATAATTCACCCCTCCACTTT
.	TRBV29-1	TRBD1	TRBJ2-5	CSVGTGRGGQETQYF	TGCAGCGTAGGGACAGGCAGAGGGGGCCAAGAGACCCAGTACTTC
.	TRBV28	.	TRBJ2-5	CASSQTWRQETQYF	TGTGCCAGCAGTCAGACATGGAGACAAGAGACCCAGTACTTC
few	TRBV12-3/TRBV12-4	.	TRBJ1-5	CASSPDSIPNQPQHF	TGTGCCAGCAGCCCAGATTCTATCCCCAATCAGCCCCAGCATTTT
.	TRBV28	TRBD2	TRBJ2-1	CASSFWTSGSSSYNEQFF	TGTGCCAGCAGTTTTTGGACTAGCGGGTCGAGCTCCTACAATGAGCAGTTCTTC
.	TRBV20-1	.	TRBJ2-3	CSAYGGGTDTQYF	TGCAGTGCCTACGGGGGCGGCACAGATACGCAGTATTTT
few	TRBV6-1	.	TRBJ1-2	CASRRGSDYGYTF	TGTGCCAGCAGAAGAGGGAGTGACTATGGCTACACCTTC
few	TRBV2	.	TRBJ2-1	CASSIRAKDNEQFF	TGTGCCAGCAGTATCCGGGCCAAAGACAATGAGCAGTTCTTC
.	TRBV6-1	.	TRBJ1-2	CASGRVRNYGYTF	TGTGCCAGCGGCAGGGTCAGGAACTATGGCTACACCTTC
once	TRBV4-2	.	TRBJ1-5	CASSQDGSPSRPQHF	TGTGCCAGCAGCCAAGATGGGTCCCCCTCTCGGCCCCAGCATTTT
.	TRBV15	.	TRBJ2-5	CATSRDRPLETQYF	TGTGCCACCAGCAGAGATAGGCCTTTAGAGACCCAGTACTTC
.	TRBV11-2	.	TRBJ2-5	CASSLGFGDEETQYF	TGTGCCAGCAGCTTAGGGTTCGGGGACGAGGAGACCCAGTACTTC
.	TRBV29-1	.	TRBJ2-4	CSVESPRQADAKNIQYF	TGCAGCGTTGAAAGCCCCCGACAGGCCGACGCCAAAAACATTCAGTACTTC
few	TRBV6-6	TRBD1	TRBJ1-1	CASTRKQGEAFF	TGTGCCAGCACCCGAAAACAGGGGGAAGCTTTCTTT
.	TRBV9	TRBD1	TRBJ1-5	CASSATDREGQPQHF	TGTGCCAGCAGCGCCACTGACAGGGAGGGCCAGCCCCAGCATTTT
.	TRBV25-1	.	TRBJ1-1	CASSVGGALAFF	TGTGCCAGCAGTGTAGGGGGTGCCCTTGCTTTCTTT
few	TRBV6-1	.	TRBJ2-2	CASSPQGGLTGELFF	TGTGCCAGCAGTCCGCAGGGGGGGCTAACCGGGGAGCTGTTTTTT
.	TRBV5-1	TRBD1	TRBJ1-4	CASSREGGRNEKLFF	TGCGCCAGCAGCCGGGAAGGGGGCCGGAATGAAAAACTGTTTTTT
.	TRBV20-1	.	TRBJ1-1	CSARDFSGRGNTEAFF	TGCAGTGCTAGAGATTTTTCAGGCAGGGGGAACACTGAAGCTTTCTTT
.	TRBV10-3	.	TRBJ2-5	CASRGAGSGETQYF	TGTGCCAGCCGAGGTGCGGGGTCCGGAGAGACCCAGTACTTC
few	TRBV4-1	.	TRBJ2-1	CASSQLGPSVINEQFF	TGCGCCAGCAGCCAACTAGGCCCTAGCGTGATCAATGAGCAGTTCTTC
.	TRBV7-8	.	TRBJ2-5	CVSGTGGRWETQYF	TGTGTCAGCGGTACGGGGGGCCGGTGGGAGACCCAGTACTTC
.	TRBV20-1	TRBD1	TRBJ2-3	CSATSTGVSTDTQYF	TGCAGTGCTACCTCGACAGGGGTCTCCACAGATACGCAGTATTTT
few	TRBV4-3	TRBD1	TRBJ2-6	CASSPGQGPGARANVLTF	TGCGCCAGCAGCCCTGGACAGGGTCCGGGGGCTAGGGCCAACGTCCTGACTTTC
few	TRBV9	TRBD1	TRBJ2-3	CASSAQGQNPTDTQYF	TGTGCCAGCAGCGCACAGGGGCAAAACCCCACAGATACGCAGTATTTT
.	TRBV12-3/TRBV12-4	.	TRBJ2-5	CASSPDLSETQYF	TGTGCCAGCAGTCCCGATCTTTCCGAGACCCAGTACTTC
many	TRBV5-1	TRBD2	TRBJ2-3	CASSFGTSGTTDTQYF	TGCGCCAGCAGCTTCGGGACTAGCGGAACCACAGATACGCAGTATTTT
.	TRBV11-1	.	TRBJ2-6	CASSWFIGALRSGANVLTF	TGTGCCAGCAGCTGGTTCATCGGGGCCCTGCGGAGTGGGGCCAACGTCCTGACTTTC
few	TRBV27	.	TRBJ2-1	CASTSSTRGYNEQFF	TGTGCCAGCACCTCGTCGACCAGGGGTTACAATGAGCAGTTCTTC
.	TRBV9	.	TRBJ2-1	CASSWDRSSYNEQFF	TGTGCCAGCAGCTGGGACCGGAGCTCCTACAATGAGCAGTTCTTC
.	TRBV5-1	TRBD1	TRBJ2-3	CASSLAMGQRLTDTQYF	TGCGCCAGCAGCTTGGCCATGGGACAGCGCCTCACAGATACGCAGTATTTT
.	TRBV9	.	TRBJ2-3	CASSEFIQDTQYF	TGTGCCAGCAGCGAGTTTATTCAGGATACGCAGTATTTT
.	TRBV15	.	TRBJ1-5	CATSRDSGGDQPQHF	TGTGCCACCAGCAGAGATTCTGGGGGTGATCAGCCCCAGCATTTT
.	TRBV19	.	TRBJ2-1	CASSVMRLVFDEQFF	TGTGCCAGTAGTGTCATGAGACTAGTATTCGATGAGCAGTTCTTC
few	TRBV19	.	TRBJ1-1	CATGGEAFF	TGTGCCACCGGGGGTGAAGCTTTCTTT
few	TRBV6-5	TRBD1	TRBJ1-2	CASSYRTGIYGYTF	TGTGCCAGCAGTTACCGGACAGGGATCTATGGCTACACCTTC
many	TRBV5-1	.	TRBJ2-3	CASSLSPWGNTDTQYF	TGCGCCAGCAGCTTGTCTCCCTGGGGGAACACAGATACGCAGTATTTT
.	TRBV28	TRBD2	TRBJ2-2	CASSVSAGGKRELFF	TGTGCCAGCAGTGTCTCGGCGGGGGGGAAGAGGGAGCTGTTTTTT
few	TRBV20-1	TRBD1	TRBJ2-1	CSARTTGLSYNEQFF	TGCAGTGCTAGAACGACAGGGCTCTCCTACAATGAGCAGTTCTTC
.	TRBV3-1	.	TRBJ2-5	CASSQVRDSGTQYF	TGTGCCAGCAGCCAGGTTCGGGACTCCGGGACCCAGTACTTC
.	TRBV7-2	.	TRBJ2-2	CASSLDYNTGELFF	TGTGCCAGCAGCTTAGATTACAACACCGGGGAGCTGTTTTTT